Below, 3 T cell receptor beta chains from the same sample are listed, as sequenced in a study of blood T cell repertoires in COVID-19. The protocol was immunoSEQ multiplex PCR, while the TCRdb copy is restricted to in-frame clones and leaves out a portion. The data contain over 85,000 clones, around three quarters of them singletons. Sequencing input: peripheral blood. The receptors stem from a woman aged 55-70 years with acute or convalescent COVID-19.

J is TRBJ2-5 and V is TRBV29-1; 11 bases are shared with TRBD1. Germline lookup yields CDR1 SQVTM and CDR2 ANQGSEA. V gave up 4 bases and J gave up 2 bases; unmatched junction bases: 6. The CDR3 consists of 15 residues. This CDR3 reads CSVGFGTGGQETQYF. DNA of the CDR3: TGCAGCGTTGGTTTCGGGACAGGGGGACAAGAGACCCAGTACTTC.

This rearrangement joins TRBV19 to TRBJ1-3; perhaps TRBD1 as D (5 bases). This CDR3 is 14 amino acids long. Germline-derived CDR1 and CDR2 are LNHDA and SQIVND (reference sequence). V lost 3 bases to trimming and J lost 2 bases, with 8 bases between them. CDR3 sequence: CASSITRAGNTIYF. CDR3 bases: TGTGCCAGTAGTATCACCAGGGCTGGAAACACCATATATTTT.

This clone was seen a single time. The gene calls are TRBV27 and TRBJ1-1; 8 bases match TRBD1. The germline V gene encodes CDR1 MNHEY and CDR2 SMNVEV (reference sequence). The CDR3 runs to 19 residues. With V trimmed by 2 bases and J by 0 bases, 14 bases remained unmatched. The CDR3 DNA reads TGTGCCAGCAGTTTAAACAGGGGGGGTCGCTCCTTAATGAACACTGAAGCTTTCTTT. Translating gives CASSLNRGGRSLMNTEAFF.